Given below is one T cell receptor (beta chain) in context. Which antigen it targets is not known. No base quality values were provided; no much bigger clone lies one nucleotide off. This sample was taken from a study of blood T cell repertoires in COVID-19 (dated by TCRdb to 2020 to 2021). Regarding the study in general: The collaborator samples originated in the United States, Italy and Spain and spanned the acute and convalescent phases of COVID-19. Where HLA class I and class II types were available, the types were taken from metadata supplied by the sample provider, not from assay-based typing. Sample metadata almost always included a de-identified subject ID, COVID-19 status, age in years and sex. The repertoires were released in a freely available public database meant as a resource for research on the immune response to SARS-CoV-2. The prospective study material was composed of cDNA or gDNA derived from T cells, B-cell-depleted T cells, or PBMCs. The samples were drawn from the first 160 participants of the ongoing ImmuneRACE study and from 1,254 subjects provided by 6 global collaborators. Subjects who had been exposed to COVID-19, were actively infected with it, or had recovered from it provided the deeply sampled blood TCRbeta repertoires that made up the dataset. Summary of the overall study and its limitations: The amount of clinical and demographic metadata varied by source and participant and was provided uncurated.

Looking up the germline V gene yields CDR1 SQVTM and CDR2 ANQGSEA. Relative to germline, V is 4 bases shorter and J is 7 bases shorter, with 16 bases between their ends. The CDR3, cysteine through phenylalanine, is 13 amino acids long. Here the CDR3 DNA is all that survives: 39 bases in frame from base 1. The immunoSEQ Assay, a bias-controlled multiplex PCR, was used to amplify TCRbeta CDR3 regions from genomic DNA. In the authors' own workflow: Nucleated cell counts per sample were estimated from amplification of reference gene primers within the assay. To quantify the absolute abundance of each unique TCRbeta CDR3 rearrangement, sequence reads were collapsed and filtered. Productive Simpson clonality was computed per sample as the square root of Simpson's diversity index over productive rearrangements. TCRdb carries this immuneACCESS record with in-frame sequences only. Its versions omit some clonotypes, under half of them owing to an unresolved V gene in the studies checked, with the rest unexplained. V, J and clone size are those of that table, while D and trimming were read from the DNA. This sample lists around 250,000 clones; approximately 84% were detected once. The ten top clones hold 15% to 18% of the sample.

Participants in the prospective study were enrolled through a virtual design, were aged about 18 to 100 years, and lived in fewer than 30 United States geographic areas. In the prospective study, participants were assigned to cohorts based on the clinical history participants reported in a screening survey and a study questionnaire. Recovered participants in ImmuneRACE Cohort 3 were defined by two consecutive negative NP/OP PCR tests, clearance by a healthcare professional, or resolution of symptoms. In the prospective study, whole blood, serum and a nasopharyngeal or oropharyngeal swab were collected from each participant by mobile phlebotomists. Prospective study participants could optionally give additional blood draws and questionnaires over an approximately two-month period. Before DNA extraction, blood samples from the prospective study were shipped at room temperature or frozen.

This TCR came from a man aged 18 to 30 who had recovered from COVID-19. The source material was PBMCs or T cells enriched from blood (not recorded which). The chain joins TRBV29-1 to TRBJ1-2; possibly the D gene is TRBD1, per 6 matching bases. The DNA sequence is as follows: TGCAGCGTTGGGGGGCGAGCTTTGGGTGGCTACACCTTC. It translates to CSVGGRALGGYTF.